This T cell receptor beta chain originates from a study of tumor and adjacent non-tumor tissue in lung cancer. Study-wide context: Histology: about a dozen adenocarcinoma, a couple of squamous cell carcinoma, 1 small cell lung cancer.

This CDR3 spans 12 amino acids. CDR1 and CDR2 from the germline V gene are GTSNPN and SVGIG (reference sequence). The template was RNA from unsorted bulk tissue. The normal lung tissue was taken more than 3 cm from the tumor edge. Chemotherapy-naive patients with new lung cancer underwent thoracic surgery in China, August–November 2014. Study observations and caveats: Compared with tumor, normal lung showed significantly lower TCR diversity.

On this clonotype: The target antigen is unknown. Given a much more abundant clone one base away, this may be a read error.

A modified ARM-PCR protocol with three rounds of nested PCR amplified TCRbeta. TCRdb fed the multiplex PCR reads into MiXCR, producing one record per CDR3 protein. Here the sample spans approximately 120,000 distinct CDR3 sequences, about 64% being singletons. The chain joins TRBV30 to TRBJ1-6; D ambiguous. Specimen: distant non-tumor lung tissue. The TCR comes from a man aged 55 to 70 with non-small cell lung cancer. The CDR3 spells CAWSGSNSLLHF. The CDR3 nucleotides read TGTGCCTGGAGTGGGAGTAATTCACTCCTCCACTTT.